A selection of T cell receptor beta chains follows, all from one sample in a study of blood T cells in healthy people across ages. TCRdb recomputed calls from the 5' RACE reads with MiXCR, one row per CDR3 protein. The sample records just under 900,000 distinct CDR3 sequences, 25% to 30% being singletons. The sample taken for sequencing was blood. Source of these receptors: a woman aged 80 or over in good health. The CDR3 runs from the conserved cysteine through the conserved F or W. A D gene is named only where the DNA matches it firmly. Clone size, where shown, is once, few, many, or a class for clones that have expanded.

cdr3_length: 17
j_call: TRBJ2-7
d_call: NA
clone_size: NA
v_call: TRBV18
cdr3_nt: TGTGCCAGCTCACCAGGGTTAGGCTTGTTACAGTCCTACGAGCAGTACTTC
cdr3_aa: CASSPGLGLLQSYEQYF

cdr3_length: 14
j_call: TRBJ1-1
d_call: TRBD1
clone_size: many
v_call: TRBV6-2/TRBV6-3
cdr3_nt: TGTGCCAGCATCCGAGCAGGGGGCTTTCCTGAAGCTTTCTTT
cdr3_aa: CASIRAGGFPEAFF

cdr3_length: 12
j_call: TRBJ1-1
d_call: NA
clone_size: NA
v_call: TRBV2
cdr3_nt: TGTGCCAGCAGTAACCGGGGCCTCGGAGCTTTCTTT
cdr3_aa: CASSNRGLGAFF

cdr3_length: 16
j_call: TRBJ2-3
d_call: TRBD2
clone_size: many
v_call: TRBV24-1
cdr3_nt: TGTGCCACCAGTGACCCGGCACTAGCGGGAGCAGATACGCAGTATTTT
cdr3_aa: CATSDPALAGADTQYF

cdr3_length: 16
j_call: TRBJ2-3
d_call: TRBD2
clone_size: NA
v_call: TRBV7-2
cdr3_nt: TGTGCCAGCAGCTTAGACGGACTAGCGGGAGGAAGACCGCAGTATTTT
cdr3_aa: CASSLDGLAGGRPQYF

cdr3_length: 17
j_call: TRBJ2-3
d_call: TRBD2
clone_size: many
v_call: TRBV20-1
cdr3_nt: TGCAGTGCTAGAGATTGGAAAGCGGGGGGGCTTACAGATACGCAGTATTTT
cdr3_aa: CSARDWKAGGLTDTQYF

cdr3_length: 16
j_call: TRBJ1-3
d_call: NA
clone_size: NA
v_call: TRBV7-8
cdr3_nt: TGTGCCAGCAGCTTAGGCGCCGGGGGATCTGGAAACACCATATATTTT
cdr3_aa: CASSLGAGGSGNTIYF

cdr3_length: 15
j_call: TRBJ2-5
d_call: NA
clone_size: once
v_call: TRBV20-1
cdr3_nt: TGCAGTGCTAGAGAAACCAATGGACGAATAGAGACCCAGTACTTC
cdr3_aa: CSARETNGRIETQYF

cdr3_length: 17
j_call: TRBJ1-6
d_call: TRBD1
clone_size: many
v_call: TRBV7-2
cdr3_nt: TGTGCCAGCAGCTTAACTACCGGGACAGGGGGTGATTCACCCCTCCACTTT
cdr3_aa: CASSLTTGTGGDSPLHF

cdr3_length: 15
j_call: TRBJ2-2
d_call: TRBD1
clone_size: many
v_call: TRBV11-2
cdr3_nt: TGTGCCGGGGGGGGCTCGGACAGGGGAACCGGGGAGCTGTTTTTT
cdr3_aa: CAGGGSDRGTGELFF

cdr3_length: 15
j_call: TRBJ1-1
d_call: NA
clone_size: NA
v_call: TRBV14
cdr3_nt: TGTGCCAGCAGCCAAGGGTACGACCGTGGCACTGAAGCTTTCTTT
cdr3_aa: CASSQGYDRGTEAFF

cdr3_length: 11
j_call: TRBJ2-1
d_call: NA
clone_size: many
v_call: TRBV7-9
cdr3_nt: TGTGCCAGCAGCTTAGATGCGTGGCAGTTCTTC
cdr3_aa: CASSLDAWQFF

cdr3_length: 13
j_call: TRBJ2-3
d_call: NA
clone_size: many
v_call: TRBV12-3/TRBV12-4
cdr3_nt: TGTGCCAGCAAAAGGGGGGGGCCAGATACGCAGTATTTT
cdr3_aa: CASKRGGPDTQYF

cdr3_length: 15
j_call: TRBJ2-1
d_call: NA
clone_size: NA
v_call: TRBV6-1
cdr3_nt: TGTGCCAGCAGTGTTCTTGTGCGTTACTACAATGAGCAGTTCTTC
cdr3_aa: CASSVLVRYYNEQFF

cdr3_length: 15
j_call: TRBJ2-5
d_call: NA
clone_size: NA
v_call: TRBV20-1
cdr3_nt: TGCAGTGCTAGAGATATGGGGGGCGCGGATGAGACCCAGTACTTC
cdr3_aa: CSARDMGGADETQYF

cdr3_length: 14
j_call: TRBJ2-7
d_call: TRBD1
clone_size: many
v_call: TRBV20-1
cdr3_nt: TGCAGTGCTAGAGATCGGGACAGCTACTACGAGCAGTACTTC
cdr3_aa: CSARDRDSYYEQYF

cdr3_length: 15
j_call: TRBJ2-2
d_call: TRBD2
clone_size: NA
v_call: TRBV20-1
cdr3_nt: TGCAGTGCTAGAGGGGTCGGGGGGACCACCGGGGAGCTGTTTTTT
cdr3_aa: CSARGVGGTTGELFF

cdr3_length: 16
j_call: TRBJ2-1
d_call: NA
clone_size: many
v_call: TRBV28
cdr3_nt: TGTGCCAGCAGAGACCTAGGGTGGGGCTCCTACAATGAGCAGTTCTTC
cdr3_aa: CASRDLGWGSYNEQFF

cdr3_length: 13
j_call: TRBJ2-1
d_call: NA
clone_size: many
v_call: TRBV4-3
cdr3_nt: TGCGCCAGCAGCCAACGTCTAGGGAACGAGCAGTTCTTC
cdr3_aa: CASSQRLGNEQFF

cdr3_length: 13
j_call: TRBJ1-4
d_call: NA
clone_size: medium-sized
v_call: TRBV12-3/TRBV12-4
cdr3_nt: TGTGCCAGCAGTAGACAGATTAATGAAAAACTGTTTTTT
cdr3_aa: CASSRQINEKLFF

cdr3_length: 15
j_call: TRBJ1-6
d_call: NA
clone_size: many
v_call: TRBV4-3
cdr3_nt: TGCGCCAGCAGCCAAGATAGTGAGGGTTACTCACCCCTCCACTTT
cdr3_aa: CASSQDSEGYSPLHF

cdr3_length: 15
j_call: TRBJ2-3
d_call: NA
clone_size: many
v_call: TRBV12-3/TRBV12-4
cdr3_nt: TGTGCCAGCAGTCACAAAGACAGTATCGAAGATACGCAGTATTTT
cdr3_aa: CASSHKDSIEDTQYF

cdr3_length: 14
j_call: TRBJ1-2
d_call: NA
clone_size: few
v_call: TRBV14
cdr3_nt: TGTGCCAGCAGCCAAGCAAGGGTCGGCAGCGGCTACACCTTC
cdr3_aa: CASSQARVGSGYTF

cdr3_length: 15
j_call: TRBJ1-4
d_call: NA
clone_size: NA
v_call: TRBV7-2
cdr3_nt: TGTGCCAGCAGCTTCGGGTCTGGGTTTAATGAAAAACTGTTTTTT
cdr3_aa: CASSFGSGFNEKLFF

cdr3_length: 14
j_call: TRBJ1-1
d_call: TRBD1
clone_size: few
v_call: TRBV10-3
cdr3_nt: TGTGCCATCAGTCCAGACAGGGGTAACACTGAAGCTTTCTTT
cdr3_aa: CAISPDRGNTEAFF

cdr3_length: 12
j_call: TRBJ2-1
d_call: NA
clone_size: NA
v_call: TRBV5-6
cdr3_nt: TGTGCCAGCAGCCCATTCTTCGGTGAGCAGTTCTTC
cdr3_aa: CASSPFFGEQFF